This T cell receptor (beta chain) was retrieved from a study of shared clonotypes between healthy human individuals. Study outcomes and limitations: As a rule, naive subsets had a larger estimated richness than memory subsets.

For this clone: The antigen remains unidentified.

Trimming removed 3 bases from V and 4 bases from J; junction bases left unmatched: 10. The CDR3 is 17 amino acids. Looked up from germline, CDR1 is MNHNS and CDR2 is SASEGT. Measured with immunoSEQ multiplex PCR; TCRdb has only the in-frame clones, and not every one. The sample records millions of clones, over 85% being singletons. V is TRBV6-1 and J is TRBJ2-1; 9 bases are a match to TRBD2. The origin of this receptor is a man younger than 30 in good health. The specimen was naive CD4+ T cells sorted from blood. Indicated subset: CD45RA+ positively selected. The CDR3 reads CASSDLAGVGFYNEQFF. The CDR3 nucleotides read TGTGCCAGCAGTGATTTAGCGGGGGTAGGGTTTTACAATGAGCAGTTCTTC.